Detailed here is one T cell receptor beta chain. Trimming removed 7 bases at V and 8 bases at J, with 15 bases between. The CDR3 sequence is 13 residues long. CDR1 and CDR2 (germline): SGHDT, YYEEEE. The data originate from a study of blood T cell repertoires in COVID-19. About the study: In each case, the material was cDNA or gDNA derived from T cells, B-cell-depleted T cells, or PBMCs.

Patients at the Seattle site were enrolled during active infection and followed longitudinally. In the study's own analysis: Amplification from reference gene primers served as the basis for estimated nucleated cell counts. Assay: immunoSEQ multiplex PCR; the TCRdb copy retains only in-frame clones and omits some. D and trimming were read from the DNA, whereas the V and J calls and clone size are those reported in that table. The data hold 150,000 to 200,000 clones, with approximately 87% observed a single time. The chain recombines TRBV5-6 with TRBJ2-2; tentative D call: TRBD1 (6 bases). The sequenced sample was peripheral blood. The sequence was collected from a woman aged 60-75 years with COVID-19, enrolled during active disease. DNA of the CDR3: TGTGCCAGCCTGTCGGACAGCATGGGGGAGCTGTTTTTT. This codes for CASLSDSMGELFF.